Listed below are T cell receptor beta chains from one sample, sequenced in a study of breast tumors, draining lymph nodes, adjacent tissues. TCRdb called the multiplex PCR reads again in MiXCR, with one record for every CDR3 protein. The table records about 21,000 distinct CDR3 sequences, around 50% of them present only once. Input material: breast tumor tissue. The receptors were sampled from a female donor with breast cancer. Some clones in this sample may be carry-over from other donors' samples. Each CDR3 is given with its conserved first and last residue. The D gene is left open where the match is weak. Clone size, where shown, is once, few, many, or a class for clones that have expanded.

V gene	J gene	clone size	D gene	CDR3 protein
TRBV28	TRBJ1-5	once	TRBD1	CASSLGRFGQGQPQHF
TRBV5-6	TRBJ2-7	.	.	CASSFYICSASWGLGLYF
TRBV30	TRBJ1-6	.	.	CAWDPGQSEFPLHF
TRBV11-3	TRBJ2-7	many	TRBD2	CARGTSGKEQYF
TRBV29-1	TRBJ1-2	.	.	CSVVRPYYGYTF
TRBV7-6	TRBJ2-7	few	.	CASSSGSSYEQYF
TRBV7-9	TRBJ2-4	many	.	CASSLALTGDKNIQYF
TRBV7-3	TRBJ2-3	medium-sized	TRBD1	CASSSAGGGRSDTQYF
TRBV12-3/TRBV12-4	TRBJ2-7	many	.	CASSLRVWDYEQYF
TRBV25-1	TRBJ2-4	.	.	CASSPRTGGLAKNIQYF
TRBV2	TRBJ1-5	.	.	CASREASWEPQHF
TRBV7-2	TRBJ2-2	large	TRBD2	CASSLEASGRFTGELFF
TRBV2	TRBJ2-7	once	TRBD1	CASSVDRAYEQYF
TRBV6-1	TRBJ2-2	.	TRBD2	CASFASGISNTGELFF
TRBV7-2	TRBJ2-7	many	.	CASSLSNEQYF
TRBV24-1	TRBJ2-1	.	TRBD2	CATSDTGVLAGVYNEQFF
TRBV11-2	TRBJ1-2	many	TRBD1	CASSRDRIYGYTF
TRBV7-2	TRBJ2-5	many	TRBD2	CASSTSGSEQETQYF
TRBV28	TRBJ2-5	.	TRBD2	CASSTRTSGQSFQETQYF
TRBV5-1	TRBJ2-1	medium-sized	.	CASSLVDEQFF
TRBV6-4	TRBJ2-1	many	TRBD2	CASSDSAGGLYNEQFF
TRBV4-2	TRBJ2-1	many	.	CASSPDLRALRGNEQFF